A selection of T cell receptor beta chains follows, all from one sample in a study of blood T cell repertoires in COVID-19. Measured with immunoSEQ multiplex PCR; TCRdb has only the in-frame clones, and not every one. The repertoire has approximately 200,000 clones, 80% to 90% of them found once; the top ten carry roughly 9.7%. The sample taken for sequencing was peripheral blood. The receptors here all came from a human donor with active or convalescent COVID-19. The donor label of this sample is uncertain. CDR3s leave out the opening cysteine and the closing phenylalanine or tryptophan. A D gene is named only where the DNA matches it firmly. Rows give clone size only sometimes, using once, few, many, or a class for an expanded clone.

D gene: TRBD2
clone size: NA
V gene: TRBV19
CDR3 protein: ASRLAGDRTDTQY

D gene: TRBD1
clone size: NA
V gene: TRBV9
CDR3 protein: ASSPQTGAIANTEAF

D gene: TRBD2
clone size: NA
V gene: TRBV5-4
CDR3 protein: ASSLDGGAGGLEQY

D gene: NA
clone size: NA
V gene: TRBV7-9
CDR3 protein: ASSLGGDQPQH

D gene: TRBD2
clone size: NA
V gene: TRBV15
CDR3 protein: ATSRDPTSGRSEQY

D gene: NA
clone size: NA
V gene: TRBV6-5
CDR3 protein: ASSYQGSNSPLH

D gene: TRBD2
clone size: NA
V gene: TRBV19
CDR3 protein: ASSLKRGSSYEQY

D gene: NA
clone size: NA
V gene: TRBV2
CDR3 protein: ASSGWGSQNEKLF

D gene: NA
clone size: NA
V gene: TRBV3-1/TRBV3-2
CDR3 protein: ASSLHIAGATEAF

D gene: TRBD1
clone size: once
V gene: TRBV20-1
CDR3 protein: SASPPAGTGKNIQY

D gene: NA
clone size: few
V gene: TRBV25-1
CDR3 protein: ASSSRQGNQPQH

D gene: NA
clone size: once
V gene: TRBV1
CDR3 protein: TSSRTLAGGWNEQF

D gene: NA
clone size: NA
V gene: TRBV4-2
CDR3 protein: ASSQPERRLVVPDTQY